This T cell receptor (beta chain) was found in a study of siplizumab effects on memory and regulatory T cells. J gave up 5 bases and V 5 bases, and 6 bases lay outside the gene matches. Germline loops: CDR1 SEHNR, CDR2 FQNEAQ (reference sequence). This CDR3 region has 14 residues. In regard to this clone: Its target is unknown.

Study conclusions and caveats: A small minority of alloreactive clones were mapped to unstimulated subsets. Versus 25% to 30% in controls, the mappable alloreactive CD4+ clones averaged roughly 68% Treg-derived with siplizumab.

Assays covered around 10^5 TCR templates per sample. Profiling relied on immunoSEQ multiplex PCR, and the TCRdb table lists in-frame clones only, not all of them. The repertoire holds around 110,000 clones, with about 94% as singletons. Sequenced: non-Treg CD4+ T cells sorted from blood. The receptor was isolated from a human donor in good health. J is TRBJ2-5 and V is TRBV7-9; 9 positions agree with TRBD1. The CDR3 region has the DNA TGTGCCAGCAGCATACAGGGGGCTGGTGAGACCCAGTACTTC. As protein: CASSIQGAGETQYF.